This T cell receptor (beta chain) was found in a study of pediatric ulcerative colitis. The germline gives CDR1 DFQATT, CDR2 SNEGSKA (reference sequence). V was cut by 7 bases and J by 4 bases, with 7 bases left in between. This CDR3 contains 10 residues. Concerning this clone: Its specificity is not known.

Regarding the study as a whole: Compared with controls, ulcerative colitis showed greater blood-rectum clone sharing.

Assay used: immunoSEQ multiplex PCR; TCRdb lists only in-frame clones, some missing. Among tens of thousands of clones listed, roughly 83% were seen once. The specimen sequenced was blood. V is TRBV20-1 and J is TRBJ1-2; unclear D gene. This TCR was sampled from a girl under 18 with moderate ulcerative colitis. The CDR3 protein is CSVALYGYTF. The CDR3 DNA is TGCAGTGTAGCCCTCTATGGCTACACCTTC.